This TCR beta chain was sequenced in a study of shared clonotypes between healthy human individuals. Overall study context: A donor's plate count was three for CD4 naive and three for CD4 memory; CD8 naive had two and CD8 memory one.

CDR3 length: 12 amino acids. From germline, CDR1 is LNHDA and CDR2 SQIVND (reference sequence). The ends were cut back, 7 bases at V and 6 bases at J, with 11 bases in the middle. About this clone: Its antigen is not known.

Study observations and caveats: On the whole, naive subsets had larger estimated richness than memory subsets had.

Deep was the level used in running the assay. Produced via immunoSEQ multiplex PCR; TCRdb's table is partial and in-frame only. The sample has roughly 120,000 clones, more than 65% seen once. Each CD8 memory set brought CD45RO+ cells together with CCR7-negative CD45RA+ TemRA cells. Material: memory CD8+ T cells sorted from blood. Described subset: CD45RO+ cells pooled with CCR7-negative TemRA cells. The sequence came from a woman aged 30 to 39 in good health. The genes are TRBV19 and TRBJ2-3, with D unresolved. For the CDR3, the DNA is TGTGCCAGTACTAACATGGGGGATACGCAGTATTTT. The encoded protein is CASTNMGDTQYF.